One sample yielded the 28 T cell receptor beta chains listed below, sequenced in a study of CD8 T cells in Susac syndrome. The RNA input was about 0.5 to 1 ug, and it was reverse transcribed with random hexamers. Using its own MiXCR run on the immunoSEQ multiplex PCR reads, TCRdb lists one record per CDR3 protein. The data hold some 150,000 distinct CDR3 sequences, with about 95% observed a single time. Input material: CD4+ T cells from PBMCs. The receptors were gathered from a human donor with Susac syndrome.

The chain combines TRBV18 with TRBJ1-1, with 7 bases identical to TRBD1. Germline V gene data show CDR1 as KGHSH and CDR2 as LQKENI. This CDR3 contains 13 residues. V was clipped by 5 bases and J by 4 bases; unmatched bases: 4. DNA of the CDR3: TGTGCCAGCTCAGAGGGACAGCTCACTGAAGCTTTCTTT. Its protein is CASSEGQLTEAFF.

V is TRBV12-3 or TRBV12-4 and J is TRBJ2-5; D remains unclear. The CDR3 has 12 amino acids. The germline V and J ends were trimmed by 7 bases and 5 bases, with 11 bases remaining between them. CDR3 residues: CASTQSEETQYF. The CDR3 region has the DNA TGTGCCAGCACCCAGAGTGAGGAGACCCAGTACTTC.

The rearrangement links TRBV29-1 to TRBJ2-1, with 9 bases matching TRBD2. CDR3 size: 17 residues. Germline trimming cut 2 bases from V and 4 bases from J; bases unmatched to any gene: 12. CDR1 is SQVTM, CDR2 ANQGSEA, per germline. The CDR3 bases are TGCAGCGTTGAACTAGCGGGGTCGTTCCAGGGGTACAATGAGCAGTTCTTC. Translating gives CSVELAGSFQGYNEQFF.

The rearrangement joins TRBV20-1 to TRBJ2-5, with 11 bases identical to TRBD2. V trimming: 2 bases; J trimming: 1 base; junction bases outside the gene matches: 3. Germline V gives CDR1 DFQATT, CDR2 SNEGSKA (reference sequence). The CDR3 covers 15 residues. The CDR3 coding sequence is TGCAGTGCTAGACCTCTAGCGGGGGGCCAAGAGACCCAGTACTTC. Protein sequence: CSARPLAGGQETQYF.

This clonotype was counted once. The rearrangement joins TRBV20-1 to TRBJ2-5, with a possible D match to TRBD1 (6 bases). From germline, CDR1 is DFQATT and CDR2 SNEGSKA (reference sequence). The CDR3 loop spans 15 amino acids. V lost 5 bases and J 5 bases, leaving 21 bases between the germline ends. The CDR3 sequence is CSALQGPTRMETQYF. CDR3 in DNA: TGCAGTGCTCTTCAGGGGCCCACAAGGATGGAGACCCAGTACTTC.

This chain uses TRBV11-1 with TRBJ2-7, with unresolved D. CDR1 is SGHAT, CDR2 FQDESV, per germline (reference sequence). V was pared by 1 base and J by 2 bases, with 3 bases between. CDR3 length equals 12 residues. This CDR3 reads CASSLEAYEQYF. The DNA of the CDR3 is TGTGCCAGCAGCTTAGAGGCCTACGAGCAGTACTTC.

The rearrangement joins TRBV23-1 to TRBJ1-2; TRBD1 is a possible D gene (5 bases). TRBV23-1 is an ORF, and what it does is uncertain. This CDR3 is built from 16 residues. With 4 bases removed from V and 5 bases from J, the gap between germline ends came to 20 bases. CDR3 sequence reads: CASSPPPGGSGYGYTF. Written as DNA, the CDR3 is TGCGCCAGCAGTCCCCCCCCGGGGGGTTCTGGGTATGGCTACACCTTC.

The chain carries TRBV2 and TRBJ2-7, with TRBD2 as a possible D gene (5 bases). This CDR3 has 12 amino acids. Trimming pared 10 bases from V and 2 bases from J, leaving 12 bases between. In germline, CDR1 is SNHLY, CDR2 FYNNEI. The CDR3 nucleotides read TGTGCCACCTCAGCGGCCACCTACGAGCAGTACTTC. Translating it yields CATSAATYEQYF.

The chain uses TRBV20-1 and TRBJ2-3; a weak D match, TRBD2 (6 bases). The CDR3 is made up of 15 amino acids. V shed 0 bases and J shed 1 base, with 11 bases lying between them. From germline, CDR1 is DFQATT and CDR2 SNEGSKA (reference sequence). The CDR3 is CSAREVGGGTDTQYF. CDR3 sequence (DNA): TGCAGTGCTAGAGAAGTCGGCGGGGGCACAGATACGCAGTATTTT.

This chain links TRBV29-1 with TRBJ2-1; no reliable D call. This CDR3 has 16 amino acids. Trimming shortened V by 4 bases and J by 4 bases, and 20 bases separated the two germline ends. Germline values: CDR1 SQVTM, CDR2 ANQGSEA. As DNA, the CDR3 is TGCAGCGTTGTTCATCTGGACGTAGCATCGTACAATGAGCAGTTCTTC. It yields the protein CSVVHLDVASYNEQFF.

The chain combines TRBV15 with TRBJ2-5, with D possibly matching TRBD2 (6 bases). The CDR3 is made up of 17 amino acids. Between the trimmed V and J ends, which lost 3 bases and 1 base, there was a span of 18 bases. Germline CDR1 and CDR2: LNHNV and YYDKDF (reference sequence). CDR3 sequence: CATSSVEGRDFQETQYF. The CDR3 coding sequence is TGTGCCACCAGCAGCGTCGAGGGGCGGGACTTCCAAGAGACCCAGTACTTC. Full variable domain (missing parts from reference TRBV15 and TRBJ2-5): DAMVIQNPRYQVTQFGKPVTLSCSQTLNHNVMYWYQQKSSQAPKLLFHYYDKDFNNEADTPDNFQSRRPNTSFCFLDIRSPGLGDTAMYLCATSSVEGRDFQETQYFGPGTRLLVL.

This clonotype was counted between two and nine times. This chain joins TRBV2 and TRBJ2-5; possibly TRBD1 or TRBD2 for D (5 bases each). This CDR3 comprises 17 residues. Between the trimmed V and J ends, which lost 2 bases and 2 bases, there was a span of 18 bases. Germline CDR1 reads SNHLY; CDR2 reads FYNNEI. DNA for the CDR3: TGTGCCAGCAGTGAACCTCCTCCGGGACGGCCACAAGAGACCCAGTACTTC. Protein: CASSEPPPGRPQETQYF.

The chain recombines TRBV6-2 or TRBV6-3 with TRBJ2-1; TRBD1 might be the D (6 bases). V dropped 7 bases and J dropped 5 bases, with 12 bases sitting between them. The CDR3 has 13 residues. Germline CDR1 and CDR2: MNHEY and SVGEGT. For the CDR3, the DNA is TGTGCCAGCAAGGGACATGGCAACAATGAGCAGTTCTTC. This codes for CASKGHGNNEQFF.

In this sample, this clonotype turned up a few times. The chain employs TRBV20-1 and TRBJ1-1; TRBD1 aligns across 9 bases. Germline CDR1 and CDR2: DFQATT and SNEGSKA (reference sequence). V lost 6 bases and J lost 1; bases outside the gene matches: 3. The CDR3 contains 13 residues. The CDR3 nucleotides read TGCAGTGCCGACAGGGGGGGGAACACTGAAGCTTTCTTT. As protein: CSADRGGNTEAFF.

Here the CDR3 reads CATSRDRKSSGEQYF. CDR3 sequence (DNA): TGTGCCACCAGCAGAGATCGAAAGTCTAGCGGTGAGCAGTACTTC. The V call is TRBV15, the J call TRBJ2-7, with 7 nucleotides matching TRBD2. Germline-derived CDR1 and CDR2 are LNHNV and YYDKDF (reference sequence). V lost 0 bases and J lost 7; bases outside the gene matches: 9. There are 15 residues in the CDR3. Supplemented by reference TRBV15 and TRBJ2-7, the full variable domain reads DAMVIQNPRYQVTQFGKPVTLSCSQTLNHNVMYWYQQKSSQAPKLLFHYYDKDFNNEADTPDNFQSRRPNTSFCFLDIRSPGLGDTAMYLCATSRDRKSSGEQYFGPGTRLTVT.

This chain uses TRBV7-3 with TRBJ2-5, with TRBD1 matching over 7 bases. Germline assignment: CDR1 SGHTA and CDR2 FQGTGA. With V trimmed by 5 bases and J by 2 bases, 8 bases remained unmatched. This CDR3 comprises 15 residues. CDR3 sequence reads: CASSPPLGQQETQYF. The CDR3 bases are TGTGCCAGCAGCCCCCCCCTGGGACAGCAAGAGACCCAGTACTTC. The full variable domain, rest sourced from reference TRBV7-3 and TRBJ2-5, is GAGVSQTPSNKVTEKGKYVELRCDPISGHTALYWYRQSLGQGPEFLIYFQGTGAADDSGLPNDRFFAVRPEGSVSTLKIQRTERGDSAVYLCASSPPLGQQETQYFGPGTRLLVL.

In its sample, this clonotype was seen once. The gene calls are TRBV10-1 and TRBJ2-1; perhaps TRBD1 as D (6 bases). Germline V gives CDR1 WNHNN, CDR2 SYGVQD (reference sequence). The V end lost 10 bases, the J end lost 15 bases, and 16 bases lay between the germline ends. This CDR3 is 10 amino acids long. The CDR3 coding sequence is TGCGCCATCGGGACATTATCCTGGTTCTTC. Its translation is CAIGTLSWFF.

CDR3 coding DNA: TGTGCCAGCAGTGCCGGCCTCAGGCCCAACGTCCTGACTTTC. It codes for CASSAGLRPNVLTF. This rearrangement joins TRBV2 to TRBJ2-6; D call uncertain. The CDR3 covers 14 residues. The V gene lost 4 bases and the J gene lost 8 bases, with 12 bases spanning the gap. Germline CDR1 and CDR2: SNHLY and FYNNEI.

This sequence joins TRBV2 and TRBJ2-7; 9 bases match TRBD1. Germline V gives CDR1 SNHLY, CDR2 FYNNEI. J was trimmed by 0 bases and V by 6 bases; bases with no gene match: 9. The CDR3 has 16 residues. The CDR3 protein is CASRIRTGDSSYEQYF. CDR3 nucleotides: TGTGCCAGCAGGATTAGGACAGGGGACAGCTCCTACGAGCAGTACTTC.

The V and J genes are TRBV5-6 and TRBJ1-1; D perhaps matches TRBD1 (5 bases). The CDR3 is made up of 12 amino acids. CDR1 is SGHDT and CDR2 is YYEEEE in the germline V gene. The V and J ends lost 2 bases and 7 bases respectively, with 9 bases between them. This CDR3 reads CASSFRRGEAFF. The CDR3 nucleotides read TGTGCCAGCAGCTTCCGTAGGGGTGAAGCTTTCTTT. The whole variable domain, remainder taken from reference TRBV5-6 and TRBJ1-1, is DAGVTQSPTHLIKTRGQQVTLRCSPKSGHDTVSWYQQALGQGPQFIFQYYEEEERQRGNFPDRFSGHQFPNYSSELNVNALLLGDSALYLCASSFRRGEAFFGQGTRLTVV.

The count of this clonotype is one. V gene TRBV18 combines with J gene TRBJ2-3; no clear D. CDR3 length: 16 amino acids. In germline, CDR1 is KGHSH, CDR2 LQKENI. V was clipped by 2 bases and J by 0 bases, with 12 bases between them. The CDR3 nucleotides read TGTGCCAGCTCACCAGACGGGCCTGCTAGCACAGATACGCAGTATTTT. Its protein product is CASSPDGPASTDTQYF.

The gene calls are TRBV3-1 and TRBJ2-1, with D possibly being TRBD2 (6 bases). Germline lookup yields CDR1 LGHDT and CDR2 YNNKEL (reference sequence). The ends were cut back, 10 bases at V and 3 bases at J, with 19 bases in the middle. The CDR3 runs 15 residues. The CDR3 loop reads CATQTGTPNYNEQFF. In nucleotides, the CDR3 is TGTGCCACCCAAACCGGGACTCCGAACTACAATGAGCAGTTCTTC.

This chain uses TRBV29-1 with TRBJ1-5; 8 bases are shared with TRBD1. V trimming: 7 bases; J trimming: 5 bases; junction bases outside the gene matches: 7. The CDR3 runs to 13 residues. Germline CDR1 reads SQVTM; CDR2 reads ANQGSEA. CDR3 protein: CSAGTGVDQPQHF. The CDR3 DNA sequence: TGCAGCGCCGGGACAGGCGTGGATCAGCCCCAGCATTTT.

This chain uses TRBV25-1 with TRBJ2-7; 9 nucleotides align to TRBD1. Germline lookup yields CDR1 MGHDK and CDR2 SYGVNS. This CDR3 comprises 12 residues. Trimming cost V 5 bases and J 6 bases; bases outside gene matches: 2. CDR3 DNA: TGTGCCAGCAGTTCGACAGGGGGCGAGCAGTACTTC. This gives the protein CASSSTGGEQYF.

This clonotype was observed once. V and J are TRBV15 and TRBJ2-1, with D perhaps TRBD1 (6 bases). CDR3 length equals 18 residues. The germline V gene encodes CDR1 LNHNV and CDR2 YYDKDF (reference sequence). Trimming pared 0 bases from V and 0 bases from J, leaving 15 bases between. CDR3 bases: TGTGCCACCAGCAGAGATTGGGGCCAGGGGAGCTCCTACAATGAGCAGTTCTTC. Translated: CATSRDWGQGSSYNEQFF.

The genes are TRBV20-1 and TRBJ2-5; a possible D gene is TRBD2 (5 bases). The CDR3 is made up of 12 amino acids. Deletions cut 3 bases from V and 6 bases from J, with 11 bases between. The germline gives CDR1 DFQATT, CDR2 SNEGSKA (reference sequence). The CDR3 nucleotides are TGCAGTGCTAGGAGCCGAGGGCAGACCCAGTACTTC. Translating gives CSARSRGQTQYF.

This chain connects TRBV3-1 to TRBJ2-5, with D unresolved. The CDR3 spans 14 residues. CDR1 and CDR2 from the germline V gene are LGHDT and YNNKEL (reference sequence). Trimming stripped 4 bases from V and 0 bases from J, with 9 bases between. CDR3 DNA: TGTGCCAGCAGCCGGGCCTCGTACCAAGAGACCCAGTACTTC. It encodes CASSRASYQETQYF.

This chain connects TRBV20-1 to TRBJ2-5, with D perhaps TRBD2 (6 bases). The CDR3 consists of 14 residues. Per germline, CDR1 DFQATT and CDR2 SNEGSKA (reference sequence). The V end lost 2 bases, the J end lost 2 bases, and 12 bases lay between the germline ends. CDR3 loop: CSARQLAKQETQYF. In DNA, the CDR3 is TGCAGTGCTAGACAGCTAGCGAAACAAGAGACCCAGTACTTC.